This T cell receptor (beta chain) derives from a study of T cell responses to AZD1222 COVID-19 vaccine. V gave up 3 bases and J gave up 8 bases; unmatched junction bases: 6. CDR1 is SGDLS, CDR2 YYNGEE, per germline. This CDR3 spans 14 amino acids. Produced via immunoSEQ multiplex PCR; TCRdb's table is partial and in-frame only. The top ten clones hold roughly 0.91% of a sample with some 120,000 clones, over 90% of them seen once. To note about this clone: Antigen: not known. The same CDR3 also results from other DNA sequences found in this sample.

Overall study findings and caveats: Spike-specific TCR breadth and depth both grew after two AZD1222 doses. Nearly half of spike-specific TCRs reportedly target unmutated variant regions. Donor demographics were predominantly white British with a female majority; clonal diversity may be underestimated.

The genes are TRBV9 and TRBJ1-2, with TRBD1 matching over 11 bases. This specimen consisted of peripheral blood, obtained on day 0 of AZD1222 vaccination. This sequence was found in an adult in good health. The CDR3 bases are TGTGCCAGCAGCGCTGGACAGGGGGCGGGCGGCTACACCTTC. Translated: CASSAGQGAGGYTF.